The text below deals with one T cell receptor (beta chain). Described time point: sample taken at primary tumor resection. Untreated early-stage non-small cell lung cancer patients, 70 to 85 in total, were the donors. Whole RNA came from tumor, nontumor lung or frozen PBMC and was sequenced without being sorted. The entry originates in a study of spatial heterogeneity in lung cancer. Study details: Alpha-chain sequences were detected in numbers that were consistently lower than beta-chain sequences.

TCRdb analysed the 5' RACE reads with MiXCR anew, one entry per CDR3 protein. The repertoire holds about 92,000 distinct CDR3 sequences, about an eighth seen once, with about two fifths in the top ten. V lost 5 bases and J 2 bases, leaving 19 bases between the germline ends. The CDR3 is 16 amino acids. CDR1 is SEHNR, CDR2 FQNEAQ, per germline (reference sequence). J is TRBJ2-7 and V is TRBV7-9; the D gene is possibly TRBD2 (6 bases). This specimen was PBMCs, taken at surgery. The receptor comes from a male donor with early-stage non-small cell lung cancer. The CDR3 DNA reads as TGTGCCAGCAGCCCCGGAGGGGACTCCTGGGCCTACGAGCAGTACTTC. Amino acid sequence: CASSPGGDSWAYEQYF.